Included here is one T cell receptor beta chain sequence, with context. Its antigen is unknown. The sample holds no much larger clone one base away, and base qualities are not on file. The immunoSEQ Assay, a bias-controlled multiplex PCR, was used to amplify TCRbeta CDR3 regions from genomic DNA. The original methods were these. Within the assay, amplification of reference gene primers was used to estimate how many nucleated cells each sample contained. To quantify the absolute abundance of each unique TCRbeta CDR3 rearrangement, sequence reads were collapsed and filtered. Productive Simpson clonality was computed per sample as the square root of Simpson's diversity index over productive rearrangements. TCRdb took over this immuneACCESS table, retaining in-frame rearrangements with V and J assigned. Such tables are incomplete; in checked studies, under half of the missing clones stem from an unresolved V gene, and the remainder is unexplained. For V, J and clone size, that table is used; D and trimming come from the DNA. This sample comprises 130,000 to 150,000 clones, 80% to 85% of them detected only once. 5.5% of the sample rests with the top ten.

The sample originates from a study of blood T cell repertoires in COVID-19 (dated by TCRdb to about 2020). For the study in its entirety: Samples from collaborators originated in the United States, Italy and Spain and spanned both the acute and convalescent phases of COVID-19. Samples came from the ongoing ImmuneRACE study (first 160 participants) plus 1,254 subjects from 6 global collaborators. Where HLA class I and class II types were available, the types were taken from metadata supplied by the sample provider, not from assay-based typing. The repertoires were released in a freely available public database meant as a resource for research on the immune response to SARS-CoV-2. The material from the prospective study consisted of cDNA or gDNA derived from T cells, B-cell-depleted T cells, or PBMCs. Subjects who had been exposed to COVID-19, were actively infected with it, or had recovered from it provided the deeply sampled blood TCRbeta repertoires that made up the dataset. Nearly every sample came with metadata listing a de-identified subject ID, COVID-19 status, age in years and sex.

Enrolling through a virtual design, the prospective study's participants ranged in age from roughly 18 to 95 years and lived across roughly 24 United States geographic areas. In the prospective study, participants were assigned to cohorts based on the clinical history participants reported in a screening survey and a study questionnaire. In the prospective study, whole blood, serum and a nasopharyngeal or oropharyngeal swab were collected from each participant by mobile phlebotomists. Over an approximately 2-month period, participants in the prospective study had the option of providing additional blood draws and questionnaires. Prospective study blood samples were shipped either frozen or at room temperature before DNA extraction. Trimming at the junction amounts to 4 bases on V and 1 base on J, and the germline ends lie 14 bases apart. The CDR3 runs 15 amino acids, cysteine and phenylalanine included. The read is trimmed to its CDR3 DNA, 45 bases read in frame from base 1. The CDR1 and CDR2 encoded by the germline V gene are SGDLS and YYNGEE.

What the authors observed across the whole study: How much clinical and demographic metadata was included differed by source and by participant, and the metadata was provided uncurated.

This clonotype was obtained from a man in his forties with acute COVID-19. The receptor chain draws on TRBV9 and TRBJ1-1; confidence is insufficient to name the D gene. Source material: PBMCs or T cells enriched from blood (not recorded which). The CDR3 reads CASSPQLGWNTEAFF. The sequenced DNA is TGTGCCAGCAGCCCTCAATTGGGCTGGAACACTGAAGCTTTCTTT.